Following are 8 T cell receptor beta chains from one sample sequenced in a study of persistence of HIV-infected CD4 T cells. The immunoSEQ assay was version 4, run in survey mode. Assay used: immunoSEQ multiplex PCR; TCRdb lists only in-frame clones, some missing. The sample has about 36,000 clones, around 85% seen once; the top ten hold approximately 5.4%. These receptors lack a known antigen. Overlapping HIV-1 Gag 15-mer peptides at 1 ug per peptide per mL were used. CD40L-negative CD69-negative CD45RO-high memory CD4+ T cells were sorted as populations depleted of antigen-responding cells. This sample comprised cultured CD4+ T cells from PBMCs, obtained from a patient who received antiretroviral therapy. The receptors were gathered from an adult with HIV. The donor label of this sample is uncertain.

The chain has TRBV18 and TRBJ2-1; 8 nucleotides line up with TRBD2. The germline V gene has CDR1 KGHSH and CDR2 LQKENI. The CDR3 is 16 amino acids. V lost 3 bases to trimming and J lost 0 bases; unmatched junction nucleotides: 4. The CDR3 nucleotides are TGTGCCAGCTCACCGCGGAGCGGGGGCTCCTACAATGAGCAGTTCTTC. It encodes CASSPRSGGSYNEQFF.

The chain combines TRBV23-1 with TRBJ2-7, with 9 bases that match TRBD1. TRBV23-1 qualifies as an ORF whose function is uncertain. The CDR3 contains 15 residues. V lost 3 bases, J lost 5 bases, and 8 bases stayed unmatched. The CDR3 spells CASSQHGTGSNEQYF. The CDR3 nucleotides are TGCGCCAGCAGTCAGCACGGGACAGGGAGTAACGAGCAGTACTTC.

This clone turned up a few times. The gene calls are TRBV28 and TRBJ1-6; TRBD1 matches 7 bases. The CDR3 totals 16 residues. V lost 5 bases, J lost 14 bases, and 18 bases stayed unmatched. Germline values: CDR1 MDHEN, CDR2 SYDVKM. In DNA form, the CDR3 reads TGTGCCAGCAGTGGACGACAGGGTGCTGTTAAGGTAACCCTCCACTTT. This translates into CASSGRQGAVKVTLHF.

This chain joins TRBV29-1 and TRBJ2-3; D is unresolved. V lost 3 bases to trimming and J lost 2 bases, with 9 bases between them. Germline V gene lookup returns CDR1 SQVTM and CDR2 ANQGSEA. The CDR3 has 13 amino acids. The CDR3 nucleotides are TGCAGCGTTGAGAAGGAAGCCACAGATACGCAGTATTTT. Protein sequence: CSVEKEATDTQYF.

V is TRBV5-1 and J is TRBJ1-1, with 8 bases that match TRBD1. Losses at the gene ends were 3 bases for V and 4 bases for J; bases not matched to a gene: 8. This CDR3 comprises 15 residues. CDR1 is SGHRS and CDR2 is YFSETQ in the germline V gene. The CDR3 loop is CASSSGQVLLTEAFF. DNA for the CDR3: TGCGCCAGCAGCTCGGGACAGGTTCTACTCACTGAAGCTTTCTTT.

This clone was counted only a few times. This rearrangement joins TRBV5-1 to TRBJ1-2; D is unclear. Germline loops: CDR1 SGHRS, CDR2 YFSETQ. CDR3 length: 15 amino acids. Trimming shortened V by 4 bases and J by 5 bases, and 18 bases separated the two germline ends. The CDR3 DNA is TGCGCCAGCAGCCTGGGAGACGGCGATTCTTATGGCTACACCTTC. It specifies CASSLGDGDSYGYTF.

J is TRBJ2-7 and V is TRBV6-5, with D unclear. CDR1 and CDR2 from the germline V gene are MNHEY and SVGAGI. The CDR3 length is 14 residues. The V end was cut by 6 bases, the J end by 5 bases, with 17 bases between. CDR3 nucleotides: TGTGCCAGCAGAATACCCGGATCCCTTAACGAGCAGTACTTC. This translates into CASRIPGSLNEQYF.

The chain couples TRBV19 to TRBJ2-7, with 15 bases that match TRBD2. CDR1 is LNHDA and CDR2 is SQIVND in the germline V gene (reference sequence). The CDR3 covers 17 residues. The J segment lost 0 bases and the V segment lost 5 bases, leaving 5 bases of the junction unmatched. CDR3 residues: CASSGTSGGRYSYEQYF. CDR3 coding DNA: TGTGCCAGTAGTGGGACTAGCGGGGGGAGATACTCCTACGAGCAGTACTTC.